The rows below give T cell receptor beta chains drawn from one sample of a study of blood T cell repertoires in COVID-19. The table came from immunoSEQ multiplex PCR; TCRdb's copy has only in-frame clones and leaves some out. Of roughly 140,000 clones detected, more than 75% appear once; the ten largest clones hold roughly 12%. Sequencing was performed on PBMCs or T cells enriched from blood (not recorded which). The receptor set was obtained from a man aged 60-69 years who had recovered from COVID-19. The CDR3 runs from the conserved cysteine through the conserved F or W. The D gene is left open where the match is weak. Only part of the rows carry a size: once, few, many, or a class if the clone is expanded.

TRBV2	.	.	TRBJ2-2	CASSERGLGTGELFF	TGTGCCAGCAGTGAACGTGGACTCGGCACCGGGGAGCTGTTTTTT
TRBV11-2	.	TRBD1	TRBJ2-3	CASSFGQGSTDTQYF	TGTGCCAGCAGCTTTGGACAGGGTTCGACAGATACGCAGTATTTT
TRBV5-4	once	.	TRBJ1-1	CASSLDGLVTEAFF	TGTGCCAGCAGCTTGGACGGGTTGGTCACTGAAGCTTTCTTT
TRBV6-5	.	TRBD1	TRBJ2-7	CASRRDSSYEQYF	TGTGCCAGCAGACGGGACAGCTCCTACGAGCAGTACTTC
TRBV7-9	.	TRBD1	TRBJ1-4	CASSSQGAREKLFF	TGTGCCAGCAGCTCACAGGGGGCGAGGGAAAAACTGTTTTTT
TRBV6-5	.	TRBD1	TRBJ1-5	CASRDRGDQPQHF	TGTGCCAGCAGAGACAGGGGGGATCAGCCCCAGCATTTT
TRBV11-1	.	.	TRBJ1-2	CASSFSGDYGYTF	TGTGCCAGCAGCTTCTCAGGGGACTATGGCTACACCTTC
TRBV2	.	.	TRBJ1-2	CASSETPYGYTF	TGTGCCAGCAGTGAAACTCCTTATGGCTACACCTTC
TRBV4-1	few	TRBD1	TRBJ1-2	CASSIRTGSAYFGYTF	TGCGCCAGCAGCATCCGGACAGGGAGCGCGTATTTTGGCTACACCTTC
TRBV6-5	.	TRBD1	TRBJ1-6	CASRPGQGNSPLHF	TGTGCCAGCAGGCCGGGACAGGGAAATTCACCCCTCCACTTT
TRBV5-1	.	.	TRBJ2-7	CASSVRVSYEQYF	TGCGCCAGCAGCGTACGGGTCTCCTACGAGCAGTACTTC
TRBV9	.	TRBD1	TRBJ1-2	CASSSMTGSGYGYTF	TGTGCCAGCAGCTCTATGACAGGGTCAGGCTATGGCTACACCTTC
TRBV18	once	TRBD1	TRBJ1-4	CASSRSTGEKLFF	TGTGCCAGCTCACGATCGACAGGGGAAAAACTGTTTTTT
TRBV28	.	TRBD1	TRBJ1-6	CASKDRGPNSPLHF	TGTGCCAGCAAGGACAGGGGGCCAAATTCACCCCTCCACTTT
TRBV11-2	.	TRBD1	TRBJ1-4	CASSLGDRSHEKLFF	TGTGCCAGCAGCTTAGGGGACAGGTCTCATGAAAAACTGTTTTTT
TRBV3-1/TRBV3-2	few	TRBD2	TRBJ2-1	CASSQLWVGLAGGSGEQFF	TGTGCCAGCAGCCAACTTTGGGTCGGACTAGCGGGAGGGTCTGGTGAGCAGTTCTTC
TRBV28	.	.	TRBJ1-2	CASRLSPPQYGYTF	TGTGCCAGCAGACTATCGCCCCCGCAGTATGGCTACACCTTC
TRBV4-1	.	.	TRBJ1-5	CASSQEGTRPNQPQHF	TGCGCCAGCAGCCAAGAGGGGACAAGACCGAATCAGCCCCAGCATTTT
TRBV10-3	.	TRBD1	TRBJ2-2	CAISAGQGPRTGELFF	TGTGCCATCAGTGCGGGACAGGGGCCGCGGACCGGGGAGCTGTTTTTT
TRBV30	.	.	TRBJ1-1	CAWSPRTAEAFF	TGTGCCTGGAGTCCCCGGACAGCTGAAGCTTTCTTT
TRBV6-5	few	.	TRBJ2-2	CASSGQTVNTGELFF	TGTGCCAGCAGCGGACAGACCGTGAACACCGGGGAGCTGTTTTTT
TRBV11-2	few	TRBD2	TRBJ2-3	CASRTSGGTDTQYF	TGTGCCAGCAGAACTAGCGGGGGCACAGATACGCAGTATTTT
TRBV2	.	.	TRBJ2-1	CASSVVGQYNEQFF	TGTGCCAGCAGTGTGGTTGGACAATACAATGAGCAGTTCTTC
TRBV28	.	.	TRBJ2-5	CASSGKETQYF	TGTGCCAGCAGCGGGAAGGAGACCCAGTACTTC
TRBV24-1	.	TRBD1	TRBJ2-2	CATSSLAGQGLSGELFF	TGTGCCACCAGTAGCCTGGCGGGACAGGGGCTATCCGGGGAGCTGTTTTTT
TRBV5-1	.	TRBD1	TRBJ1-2	CASSRTGPGYTF	TGCGCCAGCAGCAGGACAGGGCCCGGCTACACCTTC
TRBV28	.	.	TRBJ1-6	CASRDSNSPLHF	TGTGCCAGCAGGGACAGCAATTCACCCCTCCACTTT
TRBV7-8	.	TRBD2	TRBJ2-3	CASSRTSGTGTDTQYF	TGTGCCAGCAGCCGGACTAGCGGGACGGGCACAGATACGCAGTATTTT
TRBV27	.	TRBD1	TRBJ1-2	CASSRTGLGYGYTF	TGTGCCAGCAGTAGGACAGGGTTAGGCTATGGCTACACCTTC
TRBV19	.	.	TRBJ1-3	CASNTAGMISGNTIYF	TGTGCCAGTAACACCGCTGGTATGATCTCTGGAAACACCATATATTTT
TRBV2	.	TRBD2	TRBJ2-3	CASMVASGRDTQYF	TGTGCCAGCATGGTGGCTAGCGGGAGAGATACGCAGTATTTT
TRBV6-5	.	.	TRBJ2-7	CASGPGSYEQYF	TGTGCCAGCGGCCCGGGTAGCTACGAGCAGTACTTC
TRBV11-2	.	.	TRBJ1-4	CASSLMETVWTNEKLFF	TGTGCCAGCAGTCTAATGGAAACAGTGTGGACTAATGAAAAACTGTTTTTT
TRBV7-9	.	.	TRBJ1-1	CASPEATDTEAFF	TGTGCCAGCCCCGAGGCCACGGACACTGAAGCTTTCTTT
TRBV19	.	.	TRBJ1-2	CASTGQGNYGYTF	TGTGCCAGTACCGGGCAGGGGAACTATGGCTACACCTTC
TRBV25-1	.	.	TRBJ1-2	CASTRGAGRGYTF	TGTGCCAGCACCCGAGGTGCAGGGCGAGGCTACACCTTC
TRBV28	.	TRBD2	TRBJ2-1	CATLPAGVENEQFF	TGTGCCACCCTGCCAGCGGGAGTGGAAAATGAGCAGTTCTTC
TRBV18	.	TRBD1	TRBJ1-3	CASSTLDRATSGNTIYF	TGTGCCAGCTCAACACTGGACAGGGCGACCTCTGGAAACACCATATATTTT
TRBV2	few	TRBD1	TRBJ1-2	CASRDDRVGGYTF	TGTGCCAGCAGAGACGACAGGGTAGGCGGCTACACCTTC
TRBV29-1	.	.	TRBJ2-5	CSVARGETQYF	TGCAGCGTTGCTAGGGGAGAGACCCAGTACTTC
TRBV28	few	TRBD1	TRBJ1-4	CASSLSLRQGDNEKLFF	TGTGCCAGCAGTTTATCCCTGCGACAGGGGGATAATGAAAAACTGTTTTTT
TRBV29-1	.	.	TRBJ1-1	CSARNTEAFF	TGCAGCGCCAGGAACACTGAAGCTTTCTTT
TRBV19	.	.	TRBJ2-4	CASSPRTGIAKNIQYF	TGTGCCAGTAGTCCACGGACGGGAATAGCCAAAAACATTCAGTACTTC
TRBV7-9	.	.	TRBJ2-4	CASSLAGGLGIQYF	TGTGCCAGCAGCTTAGCCGGGGGGCTGGGCATTCAGTACTTC
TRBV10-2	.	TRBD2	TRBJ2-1	CASSESAPGLAGVAGEQFF	TGCGCCAGCAGTGAATCGGCTCCGGGACTAGCGGGAGTGGCGGGTGAGCAGTTCTTC
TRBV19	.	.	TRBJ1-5	CASSIKVRTDSNQPQHF	TGTGCCAGTAGTATAAAGGTGAGAACAGATAGCAATCAGCCCCAGCATTTT
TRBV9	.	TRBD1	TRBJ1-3	CASSETGGGNTIYF	TGTGCCAGCAGCGAGACAGGGGGCGGAAACACCATATATTTT
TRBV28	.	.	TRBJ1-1	CATQVGDRTEAFF	TGTGCCACCCAGGTCGGGGATCGCACTGAAGCTTTCTTT
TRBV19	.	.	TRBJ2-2	CASSIYNGELFF	TGTGCCAGTAGTATATACAACGGGGAGCTGTTTTTT
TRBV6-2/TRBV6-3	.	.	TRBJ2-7	CASSYSTRDIPTYEQYF	TGTGCCAGCAGTTACTCGACTCGGGACATACCCACCTACGAGCAGTACTTC
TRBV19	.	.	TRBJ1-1	CASTMRWVSTEAFF	TGTGCCAGTACAATGCGGTGGGTGAGCACTGAAGCTTTCTTT
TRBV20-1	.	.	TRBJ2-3	CSARGLDTQYF	TGCAGTGCTAGAGGGCTAGATACGCAGTATTTT
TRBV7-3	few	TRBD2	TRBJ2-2	CASSPGLAGTGELFF	TGTGCCAGCAGCCCGGGACTAGCGGGGACCGGGGAGCTGTTTTTT